This TCR beta chain stems from a study of T-cell memory formation after mild COVID-19. Overall study findings and caveats: Shrinking CD4+ clones resided mostly in CM and EM, and CD8+ ones in EMRA.

Trimming took off 1 base at V and 6 bases at J, with 7 bases between the two ends. The CDR3 runs 12 residues. CDR1 and CDR2 (germline): MNHNS, SASEGT. Sample barcodes and UMIs were carried by the TCR alpha and TCR beta cDNA libraries that 5'RACE generated with constant-segment primers. One entry per CDR3 protein, called by TCRdb with MiXCR from the 5' RACE reads. This sample carries 410,000 or so distinct CDR3 sequences, roughly a quarter of them seen once, and the ten largest clones take about an eighth. As concerns this clonotype: Its antigen is unknown.

The sequenced sample was PBMCs or a T cell subset sorted from them (not recorded which). This clonotype originated in an adult woman who had mild COVID-19 (a few samples of this study predate the infection). Cell type and time point are not known. The chain joins TRBV6-1 to TRBJ2-7, with unresolved D. CDR3 coding DNA: TGTGCCAGCAGTGAAGGAGTAGTCGAGCAGTACTTC. Protein sequence: CASSEGVVEQYF.